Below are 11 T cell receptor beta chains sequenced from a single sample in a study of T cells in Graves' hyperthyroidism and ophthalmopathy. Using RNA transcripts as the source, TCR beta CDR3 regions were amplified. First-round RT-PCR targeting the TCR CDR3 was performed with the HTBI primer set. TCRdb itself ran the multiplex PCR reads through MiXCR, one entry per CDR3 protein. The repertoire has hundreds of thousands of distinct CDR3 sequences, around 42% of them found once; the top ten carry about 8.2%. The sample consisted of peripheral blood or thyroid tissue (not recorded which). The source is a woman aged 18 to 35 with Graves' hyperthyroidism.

This CDR3 is CRIERGYEQYF. DNA of the CDR3: TGCCGTATCGAAAGGGGCTACGAGCAGTACTTC. J is TRBJ2-7 and V is TRBV29-1; D is perhaps TRBD1 (5 bases). In germline, CDR1 is SQVTM, CDR2 ANQGSEA. The CDR3 totals 11 residues.

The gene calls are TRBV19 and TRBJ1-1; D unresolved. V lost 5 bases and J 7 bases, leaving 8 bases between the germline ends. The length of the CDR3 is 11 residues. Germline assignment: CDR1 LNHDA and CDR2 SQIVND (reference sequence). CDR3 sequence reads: CASSRGREAFF. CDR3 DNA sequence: TGTGCCAGTAGTCGCGGCCGTGAAGCTTTCTTT.

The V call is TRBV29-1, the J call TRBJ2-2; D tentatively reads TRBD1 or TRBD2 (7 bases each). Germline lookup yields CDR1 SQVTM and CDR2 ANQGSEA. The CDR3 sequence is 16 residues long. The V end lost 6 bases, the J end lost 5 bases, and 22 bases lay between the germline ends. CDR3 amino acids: CSVETGSPGGTGELFF. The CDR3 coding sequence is TGCAGCGTCGAGACAGGGAGCCCCGGGGGGACCGGGGAGCTGTTTTTT.

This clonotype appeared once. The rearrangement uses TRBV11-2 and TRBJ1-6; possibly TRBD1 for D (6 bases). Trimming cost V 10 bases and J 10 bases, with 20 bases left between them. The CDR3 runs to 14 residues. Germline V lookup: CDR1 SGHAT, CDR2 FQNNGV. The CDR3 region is CATAQGPRGSPLHF. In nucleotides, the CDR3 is TGTGCCACCGCACAGGGCCCCCGTGGGTCACCCCTCCACTTT.

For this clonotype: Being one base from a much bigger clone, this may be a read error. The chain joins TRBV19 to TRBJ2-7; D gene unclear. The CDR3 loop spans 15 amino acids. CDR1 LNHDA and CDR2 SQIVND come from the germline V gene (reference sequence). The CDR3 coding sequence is TGTGCCAGTAGTATCGGGTCGGGCAGCTCCTTCGAGCAGTACTTC. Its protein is CASSIGSGSSFEQYF.

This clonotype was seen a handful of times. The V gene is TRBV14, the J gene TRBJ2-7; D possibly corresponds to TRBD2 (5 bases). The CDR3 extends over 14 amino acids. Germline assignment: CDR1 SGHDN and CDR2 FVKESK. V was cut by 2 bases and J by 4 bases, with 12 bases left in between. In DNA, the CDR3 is TGTGCCAGCAGCCAATATCGTAGGGAGTACGAGCAGTACTTC. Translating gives CASSQYRREYEQYF.

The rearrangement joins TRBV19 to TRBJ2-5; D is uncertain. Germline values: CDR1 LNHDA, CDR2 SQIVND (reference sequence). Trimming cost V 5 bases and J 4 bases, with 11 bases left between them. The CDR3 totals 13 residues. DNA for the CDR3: TGTGCCAGTAGTTGGGTTCTAGGAGAGACCCAGTACTTC. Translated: CASSWVLGETQYF.

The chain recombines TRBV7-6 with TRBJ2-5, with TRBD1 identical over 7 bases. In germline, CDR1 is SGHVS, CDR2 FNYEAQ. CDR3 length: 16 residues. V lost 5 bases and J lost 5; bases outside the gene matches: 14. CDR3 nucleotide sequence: TGTGCCAGCAGCCCGAGAGGGGGCGACCGACTGGAGACCCAGTACTTC. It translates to CASSPRGGDRLETQYF. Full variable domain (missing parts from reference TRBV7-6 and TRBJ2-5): GAGVSQSPRYKVTKRGQDVALRCDPISGHVSLYWYRQALGQGPEFLTYFNYEAQQDKSGLPNDRFSAERPEGSISTLTIQRTEQRDSAMYRCASSPRGGDRLETQYFGPGTRLLVL.

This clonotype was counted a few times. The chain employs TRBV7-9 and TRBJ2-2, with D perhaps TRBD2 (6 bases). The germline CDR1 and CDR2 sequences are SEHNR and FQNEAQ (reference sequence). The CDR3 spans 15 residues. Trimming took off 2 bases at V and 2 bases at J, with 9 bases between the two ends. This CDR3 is CASSLLAVNTGELFF. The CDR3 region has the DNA TGTGCCAGCAGCTTATTAGCGGTTAACACCGGGGAGCTGTTTTTT.

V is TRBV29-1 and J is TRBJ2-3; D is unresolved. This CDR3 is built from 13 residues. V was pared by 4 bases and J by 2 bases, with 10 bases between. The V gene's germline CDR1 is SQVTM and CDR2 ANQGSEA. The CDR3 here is CSVVRVDTDTQYF. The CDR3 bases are TGCAGCGTTGTTAGGGTGGACACAGATACGCAGTATTTT.

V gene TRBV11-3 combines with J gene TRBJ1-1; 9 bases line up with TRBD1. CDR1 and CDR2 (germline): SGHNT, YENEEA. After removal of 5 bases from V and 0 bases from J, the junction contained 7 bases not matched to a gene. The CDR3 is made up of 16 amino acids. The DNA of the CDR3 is TGTGCCAGCAGCCCTGGGACAGGGATTATGAACACTGAAGCTTTCTTT. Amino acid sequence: CASSPGTGIMNTEAFF.